Each of the 10 T cell receptor beta chains below was sequenced from the same sample in a study of cytomegalovirus exposure and HLA in healthy donors. TCRdb's table, derived via immunoSEQ multiplex PCR, lists solely in-frame clones and lacks some. The profile shows more than 200,000 clones, 87% of them singletons. Sequenced material: PBMCs. These receptors originate from a man aged 18 to 30 in good health and CMV-seropositive.

V usage is TRBV27 and J usage is TRBJ2-1; the D call may be TRBD1 or TRBD2 (6 bases each). The CDR3 contains 13 residues. V was trimmed by 3 bases and J by 10 bases, leaving 13 bases between them. Germline V gene lookup returns CDR1 MNHEY and CDR2 SMNVEV (reference sequence). The CDR3 protein is CASSFRGLAEQFF. CDR3 DNA: TGTGCCAGCAGTTTTCGGGGGCTAGCGGAGCAGTTCTTC.

The rearrangement uses TRBV28 and TRBJ2-7, with 8 nucleotides matching TRBD2. This CDR3 region has 19 residues. V trimming: 5 bases; J trimming: 2 bases; junction bases outside the gene matches: 20. Germline V lookup: CDR1 MDHEN, CDR2 SYDVKM. CDR3 nucleotide sequence: TGTGCCAGCAGTCCCCTCCCTTTTCGGGGCGGGAGGCTACCCTACGAGCAGTACTTC. It specifies CASSPLPFRGGRLPYEQYF.

The V and J genes are TRBV29-1 and TRBJ2-1, with 9 bases lining up with TRBD2. The junction had 8 bases not matched to a gene; V was cut back by 2 bases and J by 3 bases. CDR3 size: 16 residues. Per germline, CDR1 SQVTM and CDR2 ANQGSEA. The CDR3 protein is CSVERAGTSHYNEQFF. CDR3 in DNA: TGCAGCGTTGAACGGGCCGGGACTAGCCACTACAATGAGCAGTTCTTC.

The chain has TRBV27 and TRBJ2-7; 11 positions match TRBD1. The CDR3 has 15 amino acids. With 4 bases clipped from V and 7 bases from J, the junction kept 9 bases outside the gene matches. Germline CDR1 reads MNHEY; CDR2 reads SMNVEV (reference sequence). As DNA, the CDR3 is TGTGCCAGCAGTTGGGGGACAGGGGGTTTGTGGGAGCAGTACTTC. Translating gives CASSWGTGGLWEQYF.

The chain combines TRBV6-4 with TRBJ2-3, with 14 bases fitting TRBD2. Germline V gene lookup returns CDR1 MRHNA and CDR2 SNTAGT. The CDR3 length is 16 residues. V was pared by 2 bases and J by 4 bases, with 2 bases of the junction left unmatched. The CDR3 DNA reads TGTGCCAGCAGTGACGGACTAGCGGGAGGCCCAGATACGCAGTATTTT. Protein: CASSDGLAGGPDTQYF.

The chain employs TRBV18 and TRBJ1-2, with D unclear. This CDR3 contains 15 residues. The V end was cut by 3 bases, the J end by 3 bases, with 14 bases between. Germline loops: CDR1 KGHSH, CDR2 LQKENI. CDR3 DNA: TGTGCCAGCTCACCCCCGGACGCCAGAGACTATGGCTACACCTTC. This codes for CASSPPDARDYGYTF.

The chain combines TRBV5-5 with TRBJ2-7; 7 bases match TRBD2. CDR3 length: 16 residues. With 0 bases clipped from V and 0 bases from J, the junction kept 6 bases outside the gene matches. Germline assignment: CDR1 SGHKS and CDR2 YYEKEE (reference sequence). CDR3 nucleotide sequence: TGTGCCAGCAGCTTGGGCATAGCGGGCCTCTCCTACGAGCAGTACTTC. It is translated as CASSLGIAGLSYEQYF.

The V and J genes are TRBV7-8 and TRBJ1-5; D gene ambiguous. The CDR3 has 14 amino acids. V shed 5 bases and J shed 9 bases, with 17 bases lying between them. CDR1 and CDR2 from the germline V gene are SGHVS and FQNEAQ. The CDR3 DNA reads TGTGCCAGCAGCCCACGGGAGGGAACCCCGCCCCAGCATTTT. It translates to CASSPREGTPPQHF. The whole variable domain, remainder taken from reference TRBV7-8 and TRBJ1-5, is GAGVSQSPRYKVAKRGQDVALRCDPISGHVSLFWYQQALGQGPEFLTYFQNEAQLDKSGLPSDRFFAERPEGSVSTLKIQRTQQEDSAVYLCASSPREGTPPQHFGDGTRLSIL.

V and J are TRBV30 and TRBJ2-3, with 9 nucleotides matching TRBD2. CDR3 length: 14 residues. V shed 2 bases and J 1 base; nucleotides not matched to a gene: 1. CDR1 and CDR2 (germline): GTSNPN, SVGIG (reference sequence). The CDR3 here is CAWSWTSGTDTQYF. The CDR3 DNA reads as TGTGCCTGGAGTTGGACTAGCGGCACAGATACGCAGTATTTT.

This sequence joins TRBV15 and TRBJ2-7, with 7 bases that match TRBD1. The V segment lost 0 bases and the J segment 6 bases; nucleotides outside the gene matches: 5. The CDR3 covers 14 residues. Germline V lookup: CDR1 LNHNV, CDR2 YYDKDF (reference sequence). CDR3 amino acids: CATSRDRGLLEQYF. CDR3 coding DNA: TGTGCCACCAGCAGAGACAGGGGGTTACTCGAGCAGTACTTC.